Each of the 32 T cell receptor beta chains below was sequenced from the same sample in a study of glioma-infiltrating T cells. TCR alpha and beta CDR3 regions were amplified from RNA using iRepertoire nested multiplex PCR. Via MiXCR, TCRdb re-called the multiplex PCR reads, giving one row per CDR3 protein. Of a few hundred thousand distinct CDR3 sequences in the sample, about 40% were seen once. The material sequenced was glioma tissue, nonneoplastic brain tissue, or PBMCs (not recorded which). The receptors stem from a human donor with low-grade glioma or glioblastoma, undergoing nonglioma brain surgery, or in good health (not recorded which).

This clonotype showed up many times. The V and J genes are TRBV27 and TRBJ2-7; 11 bases are shared with TRBD2. Germline CDR1 MNHEY, CDR2 SMNVEV (reference sequence). This CDR3 spans 14 amino acids. With 4 bases clipped from V and 3 bases from J, the junction kept 2 bases outside the gene matches. This CDR3 is CASSSGTSGYEQYF. The CDR3 region has the DNA TGTGCCAGCAGTTCCGGGACTAGCGGCTACGAGCAGTACTTC.

A word on this clonotype: Mismatch with germline at one junction end may stem from a read error. The chain has TRBV27 and TRBJ2-1; D is ambiguous. There are 16 residues in the CDR3. Per germline, CDR1 MNHEY and CDR2 SMNVEV (reference sequence). CDR3 protein: CASSFLSLWPYIEQFF. DNA for the CDR3: TGTGCCAGCAGTTTTCTTTCCCTATGGCCCTACATTGAGCAGTTCTTC.

This chain uses TRBV7-3 with TRBJ2-1; D remains ambiguous. This CDR3 is 11 amino acids long. V was shortened by 2 bases and J by 10 bases, with 6 bases between the two germline ends. Looked up from germline, CDR1 is SGHTA and CDR2 is FQGTGA. DNA for the CDR3: TGTGCCAGCAGCTTAGGTGACGAGCAGTTCTTC. It translates to CASSLGDEQFF.

The J gene is TRBJ2-7, the V gene TRBV6-1; D gene ambiguous. Deletions cut 6 bases from V and 5 bases from J, with 8 bases between. CDR1 and CDR2 from the germline V gene are MNHNS and SASEGT. CDR3 size: 11 residues. The CDR3 coding sequence is TGTGCCAGCAGCCCCTTTGACGAGCAGTACTTC. It is translated as CASSPFDEQYF.

By share, this clonotype counts as medium-sized. This sequence joins TRBV28 and TRBJ1-5; D unclear. CDR1 is MDHEN, CDR2 SYDVKM, per germline. Trimming shortened V by 3 bases and J by 11 bases, and 8 bases separated the two germline ends. The CDR3 sequence is 11 residues long. CDR3 nucleotide sequence: TGTGCCAGCAGTTTCGGGAGGGCCCAGCATTTT. It yields the protein CASSFGRAQHF.

This clonotype showed up many times. The chain is built from TRBV28 and TRBJ2-5, with 7 nucleotides matching TRBD2. V shed 7 bases, J shed 1 base, and the junction held 6 bases outside the gene matches. This CDR3 region has 14 residues. Germline assignment: CDR1 MDHEN and CDR2 SYDVKM. The CDR3 DNA follows: TGTGCCAGCACCCTTTCTAGCGGCCAAGAGACCCAGTACTTC. Translating it yields CASTLSSGQETQYF.

This sequence joins TRBV2 and TRBJ2-1; D is perhaps TRBD2 (7 bases). The germline V gene encodes CDR1 SNHLY and CDR2 FYNNEI. This CDR3 has 16 amino acids. V lost 4 bases to trimming and J lost 9 bases, with 22 bases between them. CDR3 bases: TGTGCCAGCAGTGGTAGCATGAGGGGGGGGAGCTGTGAGCAGTTCTTC. This sequence encodes CASSGSMRGGSCEQFF. The whole variable domain, remainder taken from reference TRBV2 and TRBJ2-1, is EPEVTQTPSHQVTQMGQEVILRCVPISNHLYFYWYRQILGQKVEFLVSFYNNEISEKSEIFDDQFSVERPDGSNFTLKIRSTKLEDSAMYFCASSGSMRGGSCEQFFGPGTRLTVL.

As to this clonotype: A much larger clone sits a single nucleotide away, making a read error possible. The gene calls are TRBV20-1 and TRBJ2-3, with D unresolved. The CDR3 covers 15 residues. Germline CDR1 DFQATT, CDR2 SNEGSKA (reference sequence). Trimming removed 1 base at V and 5 bases at J, with 16 bases between. CDR3 sequence reads: CSARGRLERIDTQYF. The DNA of the CDR3 is TGCAGTGCTAGAGGGCGACTGGAGCGCATAGATACGCAGTATTTT.

Concerning this clonotype: A junction boundary mismatches the germline segment, possibly from a read error. The J gene is TRBJ1-1, the V gene TRBV29-1; tentative D call: TRBD1 (5 bases). Germline-derived CDR1 and CDR2 are SQVTM and ANQGSEA. This CDR3 comprises 13 residues. DNA of the CDR3: TGCAGCGCATCCATGGTAGTGGACACTGAAACTTTCTTT. This sequence encodes CSASMVVDTETFF.

The CDR3 DNA sequence: TGTGCCAGCAGACATGGCCTGTTAGAGCAGTACTTC. Translation: CASRHGLLEQYF. The rearrangement joins TRBV7-9 to TRBJ2-7, with unresolved D. The ends were cut back, 6 bases at V and 7 bases at J, with 13 bases in the middle. Germline-derived CDR1 and CDR2 are SEHNR and FQNEAQ (reference sequence). CDR3 length: 12 amino acids. Looking up the rest from reference TRBV7-9 and TRBJ2-7 gives the full variable domain: DTGVSQNPRHKITKRGQNVTFRCDPISEHNRLYWYRQTLGQGPEFLTYFQNEAQLEKSRLLSDRFSAERPKGSFSTLEIQRTEQGDSAMYLCASRHGLLEQYFGPGTRLTVT.

The chain couples TRBV20-1 to TRBJ2-7; maybe TRBD2 (5 bases). Germline V gene data show CDR1 as DFQATT and CDR2 as SNEGSKA (reference sequence). There are 12 residues in the CDR3. The V gene lost 7 bases and the J gene lost 0 bases, with 10 bases spanning the gap. The CDR3 protein is CSVDSPSYEQYF. The CDR3 coding sequence is TGCAGTGTGGACTCCCCCTCCTACGAGCAGTACTTC.

This chain uses TRBV7-2 with TRBJ2-7, with TRBD2 matching 7 bases. With V trimmed by 4 bases and J by 5 bases, 23 bases remained unmatched. The CDR3 is made up of 19 amino acids. Germline values: CDR1 SGHTA, CDR2 FQGNSA. The CDR3 DNA follows: TGTGCCAGCAGCTCGCCCTTGACTAGCCGCTTTGAACTCTGGGACGAGCAGTACTTC. It encodes CASSSPLTSRFELWDEQYF.

This clonotype occurred many times. The genes are TRBV4-1 and TRBJ2-3, with D perhaps matching TRBD2 (6 bases). V was clipped by 1 base and J by 7 bases, with 18 bases between them. The CDR3 totals 16 residues. CDR1 is MGHRA and CDR2 is YSYEKL in the germline V gene. The CDR3 region is CASSQAPTVRGNTQYF. The CDR3 DNA reads TGCGCCAGCAGCCAAGCCCCCACCGTGCGGGGAAATACGCAGTATTTT.

This clonotype was counted many times. The chain joins TRBV6-6 to TRBJ2-1; TRBD2 is a possible D gene (6 bases). Germline V gives CDR1 MNHNY, CDR2 SVGAGI (reference sequence). This CDR3 is built from 14 residues. V was cut by 8 bases and J by 8 bases, with 19 bases left in between. DNA for the CDR3: TGTGCCAGCTCGCGGCGGCTAGGAGGGGATGAGCAGTTCTTC. The encoded protein is CASSRRLGGDEQFF.

In this sample, this clonotype turned up a few times. The chain recombines TRBV20-1 with TRBJ1-2; 8 nucleotides align to TRBD1. The length of the CDR3 is 13 residues. Germline CDR1 and CDR2: DFQATT and SNEGSKA (reference sequence). J gave up 6 bases and V 2 bases, and 5 bases lay outside the gene matches. CDR3 DNA: TGCAGTGCTAGACCCCAGGGGGCGCATGGCTACACCTTC. It is translated as CSARPQGAHGYTF.

As concerns this clonotype: A read error may explain this, as a much larger clone is one base away. J is TRBJ2-5 and V is TRBV6-9; D call uncertain. The V end lost 7 bases, the J end lost 2 bases, and 14 bases lay between the germline ends. Germline V gene sequence: CDR1 MNHGY, CDR2 SVAAGI. There are 14 residues in the CDR3. The CDR3 reads CASILERLQETQYF. CDR3 bases: TGTGCCAGCATTTTAGAAAGGCTTCAAGAGACCCAGTACTTC.

This clonotype was picked up a small number of times. The V gene is TRBV7-2, the J gene TRBJ1-1; 8 bases are shared with TRBD1. This CDR3 has 16 amino acids. Germline CDR1 and CDR2: SGHTA and FQGNSA. V gave up 4 bases and J gave up 5 bases; unmatched junction bases: 12. CDR3 bases: TGTGCCAGCAGCTCCGGACAGGGCCGGACTGGTACTGAAGCTTTCTTT. Translating gives CASSSGQGRTGTEAFF.

J is TRBJ2-1 and V is TRBV19; D gene unclear. V was clipped by 9 bases and J by 5 bases, with 11 bases between them. This CDR3 comprises 12 residues. Per germline, CDR1 LNHDA and CDR2 SQIVND (reference sequence). CDR3 DNA: TGTGCCAGCCTGGACGGCAACAATGAGCAGTTCTTC. This codes for CASLDGNNEQFF.

V and J are TRBV7-9 and TRBJ2-7; D gene unclear. From germline, CDR1 is SEHNR and CDR2 FQNEAQ (reference sequence). The CDR3 spans 15 residues. The V end lost 4 bases, the J end lost 2 bases, and 15 bases lay between the germline ends. This CDR3 reads CASSSATLGAYEQYF. The CDR3 DNA reads as TGTGCCAGCAGCTCGGCTACCCTTGGGGCCTACGAGCAGTACTTC.

This clonotype was counted at least ten times. The chain has TRBV28 and TRBJ2-7, with D unclear. Germline V lookup: CDR1 MDHEN, CDR2 SYDVKM. CDR3 size: 16 residues. Trimming left V 4 bases short and J 2 bases short, with 18 bases between. This CDR3 reads CASSYQIGGGTYEQYF. Written as DNA, the CDR3 is TGTGCCAGCAGTTACCAGATTGGTGGCGGAACCTACGAGCAGTACTTC.

The V call is TRBV24-1, the J call TRBJ2-1; D is possibly TRBD1 or TRBD2 (5 bases each). This CDR3 contains 14 residues. Germline CDR1 is KGHDR and CDR2 is SFDVKD. V gave up 3 bases and J gave up 6 bases, with 11 bases separating them. The CDR3 DNA reads TGTGCCACCAGTGATCAAGGGACCTGCAATGAGCAGTTCTTC. Its protein product is CATSDQGTCNEQFF.

This clonotype has more than one count but fewer than ten. This sequence joins TRBV12-3 or TRBV12-4 and TRBJ2-5, with D perhaps TRBD2 (5 bases). The CDR3 sequence is 13 residues long. The V and J ends lost 2 bases and 5 bases respectively, with 9 bases between them. The CDR3 sequence is CASSLTGSETQYF. The CDR3 DNA follows: TGTGCCAGCAGTTTAACGGGAAGCGAGACCCAGTACTTC.

CDR3 sequence reads: CASSHASLGGEETQYF. CDR3 sequence (DNA): TGTGCCAGCAGCCACGCGTCGTTGGGCGGGGAAGAGACCCAGTACTTC. The V call is TRBV7-2, the J call TRBJ2-5; the D gene is possibly TRBD2 (6 bases). The V gene lost 5 bases and the J gene lost 3 bases, with 19 bases spanning the gap. This CDR3 spans 16 amino acids. Germline values: CDR1 SGHTA, CDR2 FQGNSA.

This clonotype was found a few times. The V call is TRBV4-2, the J call TRBJ2-7, with D possibly TRBD1 on 5 matching bases. The length of the CDR3 is 15 residues. Germline assignment: CDR1 LGHNA and CDR2 YNFKEQ. Between the trimmed V and J ends, which lost 1 base and 0 bases, there was a span of 10 bases. Here the CDR3 DNA reads TGTGCCAGCAGCCAAGTTATAAGGGGCTCCTACGAGCAGTACTTC. It is translated as CASSQVIRGSYEQYF.

This clonotype came up a few times. This chain joins TRBV28 and TRBJ2-7; D is unresolved. The V gene's germline CDR1 is MDHEN and CDR2 SYDVKM. This CDR3 region has 14 residues. Trimming stripped 9 bases from V and 1 base from J, with 16 bases between. The CDR3 is CASCPLRRSYEQYF. Written as DNA, the CDR3 is TGTGCCAGTTGTCCCCTACGAAGGTCCTACGAGCAGTACTTC.

This chain connects TRBV11-2 to TRBJ2-7; 7 positions match TRBD2. Trimming took 3 bases from V and 6 from J; bases not matched to a gene: 8. CDR3 length: 14 residues. Per the germline V gene, CDR1 is SGHAT and CDR2 is FQNNGV. The CDR3 spells CASSLNSPGGEQYF. In DNA, the CDR3 is TGTGCCAGCAGCTTGAACTCCCCGGGGGGCGAGCAGTACTTC.

The rearrangement uses TRBV4-1 and TRBJ2-7; 8 nucleotides line up with TRBD2. CDR1 is MGHRA and CDR2 is YSYEKL in the germline V gene. V gave up 3 bases and J gave up 3 bases; unmatched junction bases: 16. The CDR3 is 18 residues long. The CDR3 bases are TGCGCCAGCAGCCAGGGACAAGGGCGAAAACTAGCGGACTACGAGCAGTACTTC. This translates into CASSQGQGRKLADYEQYF.

Only a few counts were recorded for this clonotype. The chain recombines TRBV28 with TRBJ1-4; D unresolved. V lost 5 bases and J 3 bases, leaving 4 bases between the germline ends. The CDR3 sequence is 12 residues long. From germline, CDR1 is MDHEN and CDR2 SYDVKM. The CDR3 bases are TGTGCCAGCAGTGACGCTAATGAAAAACTGTTTTTT. Protein product: CASSDANEKLFF.

This clonotype has just a few counts. The chain recombines TRBV28 with TRBJ2-7, with D possibly called TRBD1 or TRBD2 (5 bases each). V gave up 8 bases and J gave up 0 bases, with 17 bases separating them. Germline V gives CDR1 MDHEN, CDR2 SYDVKM. The CDR3 covers 15 residues. The CDR3 region is CASGGRSGFSYEQYF. The CDR3 coding sequence is TGTGCCAGCGGGGGACGGAGCGGATTCTCCTACGAGCAGTACTTC. The complete variable domain, with remaining parts taken from reference TRBV28 and TRBJ2-7, reads DVKVTQSSRYLVKRTGEKVFLECVQDMDHENMFWYRQDPGLGLRLIYFSYDVKMKEKGDIPEGYSVSREKKERFSLILESASTNQTSMYLCASGGRSGFSYEQYFGPGTRLTVT.

This chain links TRBV7-2 with TRBJ2-7, with a weak D call TRBD2 (7 bases). The CDR3 consists of 18 residues. V was cut by 5 bases and J by 1 base, with 24 bases left in between. Germline CDR1 reads SGHTA; CDR2 reads FQGNSA. CDR3: CASSPRFGGWGASYEQYF. Written as DNA, the CDR3 is TGTGCCAGCAGCCCACGGTTCGGGGGGTGGGGGGCTTCCTACGAGCAGTACTTC.

This clonotype was recorded at least ten times. The chain joins TRBV7-8 to TRBJ1-5; no clear D gene. The germline gives CDR1 SGHVS, CDR2 FQNEAQ. CDR3 size: 15 residues. V lost 0 bases, J lost 1 base, and 7 bases lay in between. The CDR3 loop reads CASSLAHTSNQPQHF. CDR3 bases: TGTGCCAGCAGCTTAGCGCATACAAGCAATCAGCCCCAGCATTTT.

The sample holds one count of this clonotype. A much larger clone differs by one base, so this may be a read error. This chain joins TRBV20-1 and TRBJ2-7, with D perhaps matching TRBD2 (6 bases). This CDR3 is 15 amino acids long. Germline V gene lookup returns CDR1 DFQATT and CDR2 SNEGSKA (reference sequence). Trimming cost V 5 bases and J 6 bases, with 23 bases left between them. CDR3 amino acids: CSASTGTLVEGEQYF. CDR3 DNA: TGCAGTGCTTCAACCGGGACTCTGGTGGAGGGCGAGCAGTACTTC.